The source of this TCR beta chain is a study of T-cell reconstitution after alpha-beta-depleted transplantation in children. Germline loops: CDR1 LNHNV, CDR2 YYDKDF (reference sequence). CDR3 length: 14 amino acids. The V and J ends lost 5 bases and 5 bases respectively, with 16 bases between them. This clonotype has more than one count but fewer than ten. The library targeted TCRbeta and was prepared with unique molecular identifiers. TCRdb re-called the PCR reads with MiXCR, one entry per CDR3 protein. The repertoire consists of hundreds of thousands of distinct CDR3 sequences, with approximately 9.8% occurring once and the leading ten covering roughly a tenth.

The V gene is TRBV15, the J gene TRBJ2-7; a possible D gene is TRBD1 (6 bases). The sample in question was PBMCs from the stem cell graft donor, obtained from the stem cell graft. The receptor was derived from a human donor who donated a stem cell graft to a child with SCID. The CDR3 DNA follows: TGTGCCACCAGCTCACAGGGATCCCGCGACGAGCAGTACTTC. Translating gives CATSSQGSRDEQYF.